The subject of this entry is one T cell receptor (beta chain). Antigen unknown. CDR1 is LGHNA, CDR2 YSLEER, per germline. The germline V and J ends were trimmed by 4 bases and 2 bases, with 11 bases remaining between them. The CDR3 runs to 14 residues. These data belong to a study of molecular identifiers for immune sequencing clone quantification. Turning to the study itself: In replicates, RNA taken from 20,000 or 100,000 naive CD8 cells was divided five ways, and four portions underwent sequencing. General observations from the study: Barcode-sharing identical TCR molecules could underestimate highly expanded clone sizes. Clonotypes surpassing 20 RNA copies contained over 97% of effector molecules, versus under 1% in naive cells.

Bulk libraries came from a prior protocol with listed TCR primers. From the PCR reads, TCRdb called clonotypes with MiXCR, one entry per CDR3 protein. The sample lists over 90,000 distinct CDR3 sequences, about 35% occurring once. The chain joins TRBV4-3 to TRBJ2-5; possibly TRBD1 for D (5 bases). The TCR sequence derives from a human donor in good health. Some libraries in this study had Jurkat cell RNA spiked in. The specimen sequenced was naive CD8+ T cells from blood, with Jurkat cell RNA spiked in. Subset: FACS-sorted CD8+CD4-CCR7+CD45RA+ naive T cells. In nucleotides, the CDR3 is TGCGCCAGCAGCCCTTTCGACAGTCAAGAGACCCAGTACTTC. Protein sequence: CASSPFDSQETQYF.